This T cell receptor (beta chain) was captured in a study of vaccination and CD4 T cells after COVID-19. Described treatment: approximately nine-day PBMC culture with coronavirus spike peptide pools or control peptides (ViraFEST assay). To note about this clonotype: Its matching antigen is unknown.

After removal of 10 bases from V and 7 bases from J, the junction contained 12 bases not matched to a gene. Germline V CDR1 and CDR2: WNHNN, SYGVQD (reference sequence). The CDR3 has 14 residues. CD4+ T cells that had been cultured provided DNA sequenced with the Oncomine TCR Beta short-read assay. TCRdb called the PCR reads again in MiXCR, with one record for every CDR3 protein. The table includes 8,400 or so distinct CDR3 sequences, under 80% detected once. J is TRBJ2-1 and V is TRBV10-1, with 8 nucleotides matching TRBD2. This TCR was recovered from a human donor who had recovered from COVID-19. The source material was CD4+ T cells from blood, cultured in vitro. This chain's CDR3 is CATRVAGRLNEQFF. For the CDR3, the DNA is TGCGCCACCAGGGTAGCGGGAAGATTGAATGAGCAGTTCTTC.